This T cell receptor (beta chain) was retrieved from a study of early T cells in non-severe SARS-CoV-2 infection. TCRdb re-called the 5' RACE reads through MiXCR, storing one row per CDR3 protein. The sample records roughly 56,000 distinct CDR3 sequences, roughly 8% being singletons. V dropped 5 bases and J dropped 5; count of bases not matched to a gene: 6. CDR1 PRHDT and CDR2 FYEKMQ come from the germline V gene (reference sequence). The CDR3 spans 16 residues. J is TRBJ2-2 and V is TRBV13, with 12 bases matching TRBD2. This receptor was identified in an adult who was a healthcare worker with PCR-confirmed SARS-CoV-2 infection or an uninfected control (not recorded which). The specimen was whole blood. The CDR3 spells CASSASGLAGTGELFF. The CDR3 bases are TGTGCCAGCAGCGCCTCCGGACTAGCGGGAACCGGGGAGCTGTTTTTT.